These 9 T cell receptor beta chains originate from one sample sequenced in a study of cytomegalovirus exposure and HLA in healthy donors. The PCR made use of 60 Vbeta and 13 Jbeta primers. The protocol was immunoSEQ multiplex PCR, while the TCRdb copy is restricted to in-frame clones and leaves out a portion. The repertoire holds more than 100,000 clones, around four fifths seen once, with 1.5% in the top ten. The sample consisted of PBMCs. The receptors derive from a man aged 35-49 years in good health and CMV-seronegative.

The gene calls are TRBV29-1 and TRBJ1-1, with D unresolved. Germline V lookup: CDR1 SQVTM, CDR2 ANQGSEA. V was cut by 7 bases and J by 4 bases, with 13 bases left in between. CDR3 length equals 12 residues. The CDR3 here is CSEGVGSTEAFF. CDR3 DNA: TGCAGCGAAGGTGTAGGGAGCACTGAAGCTTTCTTT.

In its sample, this clone was seen a few times. An end of the junction does not agree with germline; a read error may underlie this. The chain couples TRBV5-6 to TRBJ1-5; D not certain. The V gene's germline CDR1 is SGHDT and CDR2 YYEEEE. The CDR3 length is 18 residues. CDR3 residues: CASRLVGISGDSNQPQHF. The CDR3 DNA follows: TGTGCCAGCAGGTTGGTAGGTATCTCGGGAGATAGCAATCAGCCCCAGCATTTT.

The J gene is TRBJ2-7, the V gene TRBV6-6; 9 nucleotides agree with TRBD1. V lost 6 bases, J lost 4 bases, and 4 bases stayed unmatched. CDR1 is MNHNY, CDR2 SVGAGI, per germline (reference sequence). This CDR3 contains 13 residues. CDR3: CASRPGQGYEQYF. CDR3 in DNA: TGTGCCAGCAGACCGGGACAGGGATACGAGCAGTACTTC.

The chain carries TRBV19 and TRBJ2-1, with a possible D match to TRBD2 (5 bases). Germline lookup yields CDR1 LNHDA and CDR2 SQIVND (reference sequence). The CDR3 is made up of 16 amino acids. Trimming cost V 2 bases and J 4 bases, with 15 bases left between them. Written as DNA, the CDR3 is TGTGCCAGTAGTATACGAGCGAGCGGAGCTTACAATGAGCAGTTCTTC. Residues: CASSIRASGAYNEQFF.

V and J are TRBV7-9 and TRBJ1-2; 7 bases agree with TRBD1. Trimming took 6 bases from V and 6 from J; bases not matched to a gene: 10. This CDR3 comprises 14 residues. The V gene's germline CDR1 is SEHNR and CDR2 FQNEAQ (reference sequence). CDR3 protein: CASRSPTGSNGYTF. CDR3 nucleotide sequence: TGTGCCAGCAGAAGCCCGACAGGGTCCAATGGCTACACCTTC.

The chain couples TRBV7-9 to TRBJ2-1; TRBD2 aligns across 10 bases. Germline trimming cut 5 bases from V and 7 bases from J; bases unmatched to any gene: 8. CDR3 length: 15 amino acids. CDR1 and CDR2 from the germline V gene are SEHNR and FQNEAQ (reference sequence). CDR3 in amino acids: CASSPPSGRGNEQFF. The CDR3 DNA reads TGTGCCAGCAGCCCTCCCAGCGGGAGGGGTAATGAGCAGTTCTTC.

CDR3 coding DNA: TGTGTCAAGGGGGAGGGCCAGTATGGAAGCTCCTACAATGAGCAGTTCTTC. It specifies CVKGEGQYGSSYNEQFF. The V gene is TRBV9, the J gene TRBJ2-1; tentative D call: TRBD2 (7 bases). The germline V gene has CDR1 SGDLS and CDR2 YYNGEE. The CDR3 consists of 17 residues.

The CDR3 protein is CASSLGGGLAGVTGELFF. In DNA, the CDR3 is TGTGCCAGCAGCTTAGGTGGTGGTTTGGCGGGAGTCACCGGGGAGCTGTTTTTT. The V call is TRBV7-2, the J call TRBJ2-2; 7 nucleotides align to TRBD2. The CDR3 runs to 18 residues. The V gene end was trimmed by 1 base and the J gene end by 4 bases; junction bases not matched to a gene: 12. The germline CDR1 and CDR2 sequences are SGHTA and FQGNSA. Variable domain in full (rest from reference TRBV7-2 and TRBJ2-2): GAGVSQSPSNKVTEKGKDVELRCDPISGHTALYWYRQSLGQGLEFLIYFQGNSAPDKSGLPSDRFSAERTGGSVSTLTIQRTQQEDSAVYLCASSLGGGLAGVTGELFFGEGSRLTVL.

This clone appeared a single time. The V and J genes are TRBV7-8 and TRBJ1-4; a weak D match, TRBD1 (6 bases). Germline lookup yields CDR1 SGHVS and CDR2 FQNEAQ. The V and J ends lost 1 base and 6 bases respectively, with 9 bases between them. The CDR3 length is 14 residues. The CDR3 nucleotides are TGTGCCAGCAGCTTAGACAGGGTGGATGAAAAACTGTTTTTT. As protein: CASSLDRVDEKLFF.